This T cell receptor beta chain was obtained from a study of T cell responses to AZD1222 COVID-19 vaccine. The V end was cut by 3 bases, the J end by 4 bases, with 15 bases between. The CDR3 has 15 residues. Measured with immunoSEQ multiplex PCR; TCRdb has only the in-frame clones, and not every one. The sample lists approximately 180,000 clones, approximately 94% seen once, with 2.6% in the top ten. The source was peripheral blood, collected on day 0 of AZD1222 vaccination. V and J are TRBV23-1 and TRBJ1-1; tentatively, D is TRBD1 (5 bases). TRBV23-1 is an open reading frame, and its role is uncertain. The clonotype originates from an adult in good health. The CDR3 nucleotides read TGCGCCAGCAGTCATCCTGTCGGGGGTATCACTGAAGCTTTCTTT. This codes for CASSHPVGGITEAFF.